A selection of T cell receptor beta chains follows, all from one sample in a study of T-cell memory formation after mild COVID-19. TCRdb analysed the 5' RACE reads with MiXCR anew, one entry per CDR3 protein. The table shows about 400,000 distinct CDR3 sequences, with more than 20% occurring only once. Input material: PBMCs or a T cell subset sorted from them (not recorded which). The receptors were gathered from an adult woman who had mild COVID-19 (a few samples of this study predate the infection). Cell type and time point are not known. Both conserved end residues are part of each CDR3. D genes are given only for firm matches. The size field is filled for only some rows; it gives once, few, many or a size class.

clone_size | d_call | j_call | v_call | cdr3_nt | cdr3_aa
few | - | TRBJ2-3 | TRBV29-1 | TGCAGCGTTGAGGCCCTCAGCCGCACAGATACGCAGTATTTT | CSVEALSRTDTQYF
- | - | TRBJ1-2 | TRBV5-4 | TGTGCCAGCAGCTTGGTATCCAGGACTAACTATGGCTACACCTTC | CASSLVSRTNYGYTF
- | - | TRBJ2-6 | TRBV3-1 | TGTGCCAGCAGCCGCAATACGGTCTCTGGGGCCAACGTCCTGACTTTC | CASSRNTVSGANVLTF
few | - | TRBJ2-7 | TRBV29-1 | TGCAGCGTTGTCCGTGTTACAGGGTCTGTTTCCTACGAGCAGTACTTC | CSVVRVTGSVSYEQYF
- | TRBD2 | TRBJ2-1 | TRBV12-3/TRBV12-4 | TGTGCCAGCAGTAAGGGACTAGCGGGGGGGTCCGGTGAGCAGTTCTTC | CASSKGLAGGSGEQFF
few | TRBD1 | TRBJ2-5 | TRBV5-3 | TGTGCCAGAAGCTCCGGGACAGGGGGTTTCTGGATAGGGGAGACCCAGTACTTC | CARSSGTGGFWIGETQYF
few | - | TRBJ2-1 | TRBV6-2/TRBV6-3 | TGTGCCAGCAGTTACCTCGGAAGCCTTGGGCAGTTCTTC | CASSYLGSLGQFF
few | - | TRBJ2-3 | TRBV5-5 | TGTGCCAGCAGCCAACCGCCTTCCCTGGTGGGCACAGATACGCAGTATTTT | CASSQPPSLVGTDTQYF
few | - | TRBJ2-1 | TRBV4-1 | TGCGCCAGCAGCCCCATGCAGGGCAGGGGACACAATGAGCAGTTCTTC | CASSPMQGRGHNEQFF
- | - | TRBJ2-2 | TRBV12-3/TRBV12-4 | TGTGCCAGCAGTTTAGCGCTAAAGGGGACCGGGGAGCTGTTTTTT | CASSLALKGTGELFF
- | - | TRBJ2-1 | TRBV9 | TGTGCCAGCAGCGTAGAAGCCTTCCCCTACAATGAGCAGTTCTTC | CASSVEAFPYNEQFF
few | - | TRBJ1-2 | TRBV18 | TGTGCCAGCTCACGGGCCCGCAGACGGGGGGAATCTAACTATGGCTACACCTTC | CASSRARRRGESNYGYTF
- | TRBD2 | TRBJ2-5 | TRBV12-3/TRBV12-4 | TGTGCCAGCACCCTGGGGGGAGGGCTAGCGGGGGAGACCCAGTACTTC | CASTLGGGLAGETQYF
many | - | TRBJ2-1 | TRBV30 | TGTGCCTGGGCCGGCAGGACGCCATACAATGAGCAGTTCTTC | CAWAGRTPYNEQFF
- | TRBD2 | TRBJ2-7 | TRBV12-3/TRBV12-4 | TGTGCCAGCAGTCGGACTAGGGTGATCTACGAGCAGTACTTC | CASSRTRVIYEQYF
few | - | TRBJ2-3 | TRBV6-5 | TGTGCCAGCAGTCGCCGCTCGACAGATACGCAGTATTTT | CASSRRSTDTQYF
- | - | TRBJ2-3 | TRBV9 | TGTGCCAGCAACGGCCAGCGGAGCACAGATACGCAGTATTTT | CASNGQRSTDTQYF
- | TRBD2 | TRBJ2-3 | TRBV7-7 | TGTGCTAGCAGCCCCATAGCGGGAGCCACAGATACGCAGTATTTT | CASSPIAGATDTQYF
- | TRBD1 | TRBJ2-7 | TRBV3-1 | TGTGCCAGTAGCCAACTCCCCCGCCGGGGACAGGGCGGGTACGAGCAGTACTTC | CASSQLPRRGQGGYEQYF
- | - | TRBJ1-2 | TRBV7-2 | TGTGCCAGCAGCTTATTGGGACATGGCTACACCTTC | CASSLLGHGYTF
few | TRBD2 | TRBJ2-2 | TRBV6-1 | TGTGCCAGCAGGACCAGCGGGAGGGCCCCGAACACCGGGGAGCTGTTTTTT | CASRTSGRAPNTGELFF
few | TRBD2 | TRBJ2-2 | TRBV7-2 | TGTGCCAGCAGCTTAGTCGGAGGGAGGGCCGGGACCGGGGAGCTGTTTTTT | CASSLVGGRAGTGELFF
many | TRBD2 | TRBJ2-1 | TRBV20-1 | TGCAGTGCAAAGGGACTAGCGGGAGTGATCTCCTACAATGAGCAGTTCTTC | CSAKGLAGVISYNEQFF
few | - | TRBJ2-3 | TRBV5-1 | TGCGCCAGCAGTATGGGGGGAGGATTCACAGATACGCAGTATTTT | CASSMGGGFTDTQYF
- | - | TRBJ1-2 | TRBV12-3/TRBV12-4 | TGTGCCAGCAGTTTATCAGCCGTAGGCTATGGCTACACCTTC | CASSLSAVGYGYTF
- | - | TRBJ2-1 | TRBV11-1 | TGTGCCAGCAGCTTCTCCATGCAGGGAGACCATGAGCAGTTCTTC | CASSFSMQGDHEQFF
few | - | TRBJ2-1 | TRBV7-8 | TGTGCCAGCAGCTTCACCGGCGAATACAATGAGCAGTTCTTC | CASSFTGEYNEQFF
- | - | TRBJ2-2 | TRBV2 | TGTGCCAGCAGTGAAGGGCCACGCAGGAACACCGGGGAGCTGTTTTTT | CASSEGPRRNTGELFF
- | - | TRBJ2-7 | TRBV4-1 | TGCGCCAGCAGCCAAGTTCAAAGCTCCTACGAGCAGTACTTC | CASSQVQSSYEQYF
- | - | TRBJ1-1 | TRBV10-3 | TGTGCCATCGGTCAAGATAGGACTGAAGCTTTCTTT | CAIGQDRTEAFF
- | TRBD2 | TRBJ2-3 | TRBV14 | TGTGCCAGCAGCCTTCTAGCGGGGGGGGAAGATACGCAGTATTTT | CASSLLAGGEDTQYF
few | TRBD1 | TRBJ2-2 | TRBV3-1 | TGTGCCAGCAGCCCCGGGACAGGGGGCCCCGGGGAGCTGTTTTTT | CASSPGTGGPGELFF
- | TRBD2 | TRBJ2-7 | TRBV7-9 | TGTGCCAGCAGCCCGCAGGGTTCTAGCGGGAGAGGCTACTACGAGCAGTACTTC | CASSPQGSSGRGYYEQYF
- | - | TRBJ1-1 | TRBV10-3 | TGTGCCACCGGTTTGGGGGAGGCGAACACTGAAGCTTTCTTT | CATGLGEANTEAFF
once | TRBD1 | TRBJ1-1 | TRBV24-1 | TGTGCCACCAGCCGGGTCGGACAGGGGGGAAACACTGAAGCTTTCTTT | CATSRVGQGGNTEAFF
- | TRBD1 | TRBJ1-6 | TRBV30 | TGTGCCTGGGAGACAGGGGAAGCGACCCTCCACTTT | CAWETGEATLHF
- | - | TRBJ1-1 | TRBV18 | TGTGCCAGCTCATCAGACATGAACACTGAAGCTTTCTTT | CASSSDMNTEAFF
- | TRBD2 | TRBJ2-3 | TRBV7-6 | TGTGCCAGCAGCCTTAGCGGGGGGGTCACAGATACGCAGTATTTT | CASSLSGGVTDTQYF
once | - | TRBJ2-2 | TRBV30 | TGTGCCTGGAGTGACAATTTAGGGGCAGGACTGGCCGGGGAGCTGTTTTTT | CAWSDNLGAGLAGELFF
few | - | TRBJ2-3 | TRBV24-1 | TGTGCCACCAGTGACCCCGGACAGTTAACGGGAGATACGCAGTATTTT | CATSDPGQLTGDTQYF
many | - | TRBJ2-3 | TRBV3-1 | TGTGCCAGCAGCCAAGTCCGGGACTTCGGTGATACGCAGTATTTT | CASSQVRDFGDTQYF
few | TRBD2 | TRBJ2-1 | TRBV7-6 | TGTGCCAGCAGCTTAAGGCCGGGACTAGCGCTCAGCAATGAGCAGTTCTTC | CASSLRPGLALSNEQFF
- | TRBD1 | TRBJ2-2 | TRBV15 | TGTGCCACGAGAGGGACAGGGGGTACCGGGGAGCTGTTTTTT | CATRGTGGTGELFF
- | TRBD2 | TRBJ2-2 | TRBV2 | TGTGCCAGCAGTGAAATGGGACTAGCGGGGGGCGTAAACACCGGGGAGCTGTTTTTT | CASSEMGLAGGVNTGELFF
few | - | TRBJ2-1 | TRBV12-3/TRBV12-4 | TGTGCCAGCAAACTTTCCGGGACGGTTTACAATGAGCAGTTCTTC | CASKLSGTVYNEQFF
few | - | TRBJ2-7 | TRBV12-3/TRBV12-4 | TGTGCCAGCAGTTTACACGGGATGTCCTACGAGCAGTACTTC | CASSLHGMSYEQYF
few | - | TRBJ1-2 | TRBV7-2 | TGTGCCAGCAAAGTCCCGGGAGCTAACTATGGCTACACCTTC | CASKVPGANYGYTF
few | - | TRBJ2-1 | TRBV15 | TGTGCCACCAGCAGACGACGCTTCGACTCCAATGAGCAGTTCTTC | CATSRRRFDSNEQFF
- | - | TRBJ2-7 | TRBV3-1 | TGTGCCAGCAGCTCCTGGGTGGGAGACTACGAGCAGTACTTC | CASSSWVGDYEQYF
- | - | TRBJ2-2 | TRBV21-1 | TGTGCCAGCAGCAAAGGGGCCGTGCAGCCCCCGGGTCCCGAGAACACCGGGGAGCTGTTTTTT | CASSKGAVQPPGPENTGELFF
few | TRBD1 | TRBJ1-1 | TRBV12-3/TRBV12-4 | TGTGCCAGCATACTCCCGGGACAGGGAAGTACTGAAGCTTTCTTT | CASILPGQGSTEAFF
few | TRBD1 | TRBJ1-1 | TRBV5-1 | TGCGCCAGCAGCTCCGGGACAGGGGTTGAAGCTTTCTTT | CASSSGTGVEAFF
- | - | TRBJ2-7 | TRBV15 | TGTGCCACCAGCTTTCTGGACAGCTACGAGCAGTACTTC | CATSFLDSYEQYF
few | TRBD1 | TRBJ2-4 | TRBV30 | TGTGCCTGGAGTCTAGGACAGGGGTACATTCAGTACTTC | CAWSLGQGYIQYF